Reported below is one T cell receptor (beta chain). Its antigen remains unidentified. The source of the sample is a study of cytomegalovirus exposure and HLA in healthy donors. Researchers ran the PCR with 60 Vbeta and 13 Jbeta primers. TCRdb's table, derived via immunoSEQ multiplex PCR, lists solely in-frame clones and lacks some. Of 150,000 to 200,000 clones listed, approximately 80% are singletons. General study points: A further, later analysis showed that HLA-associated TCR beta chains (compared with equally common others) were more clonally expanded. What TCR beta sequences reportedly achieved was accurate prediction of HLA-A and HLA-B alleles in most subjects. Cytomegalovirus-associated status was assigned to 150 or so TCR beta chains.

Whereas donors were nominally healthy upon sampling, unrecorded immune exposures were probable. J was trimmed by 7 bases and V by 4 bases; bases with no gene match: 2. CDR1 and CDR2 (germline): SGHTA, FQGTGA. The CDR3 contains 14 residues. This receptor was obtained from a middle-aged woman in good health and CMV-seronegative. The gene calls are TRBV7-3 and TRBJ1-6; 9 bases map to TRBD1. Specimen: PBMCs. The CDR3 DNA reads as TGTGCCAGCAGCTCGGACAGGGGAAATTCACCCCTCCACTTT. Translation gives CASSSDRGNSPLHF.